The present TCR beta chain was sequenced within a study of blood T cell repertoires in COVID-19. How the authors handled the data: Estimation of nucleated cell counts relied on the amplification of reference gene primers. Clones were read by immunoSEQ multiplex PCR, and TCRdb kept only the in-frame ones, dropping some. V and J calls and clone size are given by that table; D and trimming were obtained from the DNA. The table includes approximately 84,000 clones, 70% to 80% detected once. The CDR3 covers 13 residues. Deletions cut 5 bases from V and 10 bases from J, with 16 bases between. CDR1 is SGDLS and CDR2 is YYNGEE in the germline V gene.

The chain uses TRBV9 and TRBJ2-1; perhaps TRBD2 as D (6 bases). The sequence derives from a man aged 50 or older with active or convalescent COVID-19. The material sequenced was peripheral blood. DNA for the CDR3: TGTGCCAGCAGTCCGGGAGCCCTCAGGGAGCAGTTCTTC. Its protein product is CASSPGALREQFF.